What follows describes a single T cell receptor beta chain. Antigen unknown. Germline V gene sequence: CDR1 GTSNPN, CDR2 SVGIG (reference sequence). The ends lost 3 bases at V and 1 base at J; junction bases unmatched: 9. The CDR3 totals 15 residues. The data derive from a study of identifying expanded T cells in peripheral blood. Whole-study results and caveats: Across healthy donors, higher total template counts meant significantly greater approximately two-week count variance. Roughly 1.2 clones differed between technical replicates, versus about 15 and 19 over time.

Clones were read by immunoSEQ multiplex PCR, and TCRdb kept only the in-frame ones, dropping some. Of approximately 75,000 clones in the sample, 90% were seen once. No infections or other immune events were documented during collection. The chain carries TRBV30 and TRBJ2-7; 7 bases agree with TRBD2. The specimen was blood. The sequence came from a person aged 18 to 70 in good health. The CDR3 region is CAWRATSYLSYEQYF. The CDR3 DNA is TGTGCCTGGAGGGCGACTAGCTACCTTTCCTACGAGCAGTACTTC.